The 26 T cell receptor beta chains in this list originate from one sample, sequenced in a study of T cell responses to AZD1222 COVID-19 vaccine. The assay was immunoSEQ multiplex PCR, and TCRdb's table has in-frame clones only and misses some. The sample yields some 47,000 clones, over 80% seen once. The input for sequencing was peripheral blood, taken 28 days after the second AZD1222 dose. The receptor set was obtained from an adult who received the AZD1222 COVID-19 vaccine.

The count of this clone is one. The V and J genes are TRBV24-1 and TRBJ2-1; 7 positions agree with TRBD2. Per germline, CDR1 KGHDR and CDR2 SFDVKD. Germline trimming cut 5 bases from V and 4 bases from J; bases unmatched to any gene: 4. The CDR3 is 14 amino acids. The CDR3 reads CATSVGGGYNEQFF. The CDR3 nucleotides read TGTGCCACCAGTGTGGGGGGAGGGTACAATGAGCAGTTCTTC.

The chain uses TRBV28 and TRBJ1-5; D remains ambiguous. The V gene lost 7 bases and the J gene lost 7 bases, with 20 bases spanning the gap. Looked up from germline, CDR1 is MDHEN and CDR2 is SYDVKM. The CDR3 runs 15 residues. CDR3 in DNA: TGTGCCAGCACTCCGGCGATTGGAGCGAGGCAGCCCCAGCATTTT. Translated, it gives CASTPAIGARQPQHF.

V is TRBV28 and J is TRBJ1-5, with 9 bases aligning to TRBD1. Germline CDR1 MDHEN, CDR2 SYDVKM. V lost 7 bases and J lost 2; bases outside the gene matches: 3. This CDR3 spans 14 amino acids. This CDR3 is CASITGGRNQPQHF. The CDR3 nucleotides read TGTGCCAGCATTACAGGGGGCCGCAATCAGCCCCAGCATTTT.

The chain combines TRBV19 with TRBJ2-2; D remains ambiguous. Per the germline V gene, CDR1 is LNHDA and CDR2 is SQIVND (reference sequence). The CDR3 extends over 14 amino acids. V was clipped by 9 bases and J by 0 bases, with 11 bases between them. CDR3 nucleotide sequence: TGTGCCAGCCACCCAGCTACGAACACCGGGGAGCTGTTTTTT. Encoded protein: CASHPATNTGELFF.

In its sample, this clone was seen a few times. The chain couples TRBV2 to TRBJ1-1; no firm D call. The length of the CDR3 is 13 residues. CDR1 and CDR2 (germline): SNHLY, FYNNEI. V lost 6 bases to trimming and J lost 0 bases, with 8 bases between them. As DNA, the CDR3 is TGTGCCAGCAGCCCCGACATGAACACTGAAGCTTTCTTT. Translated, it gives CASSPDMNTEAFF.

The chain employs TRBV7-9 and TRBJ1-4; TRBD1 agrees at 11 bases. Per the germline V gene, CDR1 is SEHNR and CDR2 is FQNEAQ (reference sequence). V dropped 4 bases and J dropped 5; count of bases not matched to a gene: 3. This CDR3 is built from 15 residues. In nucleotides, the CDR3 is TGTGCCAGCAGCTCTTGGACAGGGGGCAATGAAAAACTGTTTTTT. Residues: CASSSWTGGNEKLFF.

This chain uses TRBV5-1 with TRBJ1-1; 10 bases match TRBD1. The CDR3 runs to 15 residues. Trimming removed 4 bases from V and 5 bases from J; junction bases left unmatched: 8. Germline V gives CDR1 SGHRS, CDR2 YFSETQ. The CDR3 loop is CASSGGDRGYTEAFF. DNA of the CDR3: TGCGCCAGCAGCGGGGGGGACAGGGGTTATACTGAAGCTTTCTTT.

This clone was observed a single time. Relative to the germline gene, one junction end is altered; a read error may explain this. The chain employs TRBV29-1 and TRBJ2-4, with 8 bases aligning to TRBD1. Germline loops: CDR1 SQVTM, CDR2 ANQGSEA. This CDR3 comprises 13 residues. CDR3 amino acids: CSVQDRGADIQYF. In nucleotides, the CDR3 is TGCAGCGTTCAAGACAGGGGCGCTGACATTCAGTACTTC.

The chain combines TRBV9 with TRBJ2-2; 7 bases fit TRBD2. The germline V gene has CDR1 SGDLS and CDR2 YYNGEE. The CDR3 is 15 amino acids. Trimming cost V 4 bases and J 6 bases; bases outside gene matches: 9. In DNA, the CDR3 is TGTGCCAGCAGCCCCGGCGGGAGTGGAGCCGGGGAGCTGTTTTTT. It specifies CASSPGGSGAGELFF.

This sequence joins TRBV6-6 and TRBJ2-4; no clear D gene. The germline V and J ends were trimmed by 7 bases and 8 bases, with 18 bases remaining between them. Germline lookup yields CDR1 MNHNY and CDR2 SVGAGI (reference sequence). The CDR3 loop spans 14 amino acids. CDR3 region: CASTPPGWDYIQYF. CDR3 nucleotides: TGTGCCAGCACCCCCCCCGGCTGGGATTACATTCAGTACTTC.

The chain has TRBV6-5 and TRBJ2-2; D is possibly TRBD1 (6 bases). This CDR3 is built from 15 residues. The ends were cut back, 2 bases at V and 6 bases at J, with 13 bases in the middle. Germline loops: CDR1 MNHEY, CDR2 SVGAGI. Here the CDR3 DNA reads TGTGCCAGCAGTTACGGTCACAGGGTAGCCGGGGAGCTGTTTTTT. This encodes CASSYGHRVAGELFF.

Notes on this clone: The sample holds other DNA sequences that translate to the same CDR3. The chain uses TRBV5-1 and TRBJ2-5; no firm D call. CDR1 and CDR2 (germline): SGHRS, YFSETQ. The ends were cut back, 3 bases at V and 2 bases at J, with 2 bases in the middle. The CDR3 totals 11 residues. The chain's CDR3 is CASSSQETQYF. In nucleotides, the CDR3 is TGCGCCAGCAGCTCTCAAGAGACCCAGTACTTC.

In its sample, this clone was seen a few times. At the DNA level, this CDR3 is encoded by other sequences in the same sample as well. V is TRBV7-3 and J is TRBJ2-2, with 15 bases fitting TRBD2. The CDR3 totals 17 residues. CDR1 and CDR2 (germline): SGHTA, FQGTGA. J lost 4 bases, V lost 5 bases, and 5 bases had no gene match. CDR3 protein: CASSPRTSGRATGELFF. The CDR3 DNA is TGTGCCAGCAGCCCGAGGACTAGCGGGAGGGCCACCGGGGAGCTGTTTTTT.

V gene TRBV30 combines with J gene TRBJ2-6; 12 positions agree with TRBD1. V shed 3 bases and J 4 bases; nucleotides not matched to a gene: 4. The CDR3 covers 16 residues. The germline V gene encodes CDR1 GTSNPN and CDR2 SVGIG (reference sequence). The DNA of the CDR3 is TGTGCCTGGAGCTGGGACAGGGGGCCAGGGGCCAACGTCCTGACTTTC. Its translation: CAWSWDRGPGANVLTF.

The chain couples TRBV14 to TRBJ2-7; the D gene is possibly TRBD2 (7 bases). The CDR3 covers 15 residues. The V end was cut by 1 base, the J end by 2 bases, with 12 bases between. Germline CDR1 and CDR2: SGHDN and FVKESK. CDR3 nucleotides: TGTGCCAGCAGCCAAGCGGCGGGGGCCCCCTACGAGCAGTACTTC. Its protein product is CASSQAAGAPYEQYF.

The chain combines TRBV6-4 with TRBJ1-2; D is uncertain. CDR1 and CDR2 from the germline V gene are MRHNA and SNTAGT. The CDR3 runs 15 residues. The V end lost 7 bases, the J end lost 2 bases, and 17 bases lay between the germline ends. The CDR3 spells CASKKGDDPNYGYTF. The CDR3 DNA is TGTGCCAGCAAAAAGGGAGACGATCCCAACTATGGCTACACCTTC.

The chain carries TRBV11-3 and TRBJ2-1, with 10 nucleotides matching TRBD1. The germline V gene has CDR1 SGHNT and CDR2 YENEEA. This CDR3 has 16 residues. Trimming cost V 5 bases and J 4 bases; bases outside gene matches: 8. The CDR3 loop reads CASSPRTGGGYNEQFF. The DNA of the CDR3 is TGTGCCAGCAGCCCCCGGACAGGGGGAGGTTACAATGAGCAGTTCTTC.

The chain carries TRBV4-1 and TRBJ2-2; a possible D gene is TRBD1 (7 bases). The CDR3 is 18 residues long. CDR1 MGHRA and CDR2 YSYEKL come from the germline V gene. Trimming took off 0 bases at V and 5 bases at J, with 19 bases between the two ends. The CDR3 DNA reads TGCGCCAGCAGCCAAGATTCGCAGGGGGGACCTCGGACCGGGGAGCTGTTTTTT. Protein: CASSQDSQGGPRTGELFF.

This clone was detected only a few times. The chain links TRBV6-5 to TRBJ2-7; 7 positions agree with TRBD2. CDR1 is MNHEY and CDR2 is SVGAGI in the germline V gene. Trimming took 4 bases from V and 0 from J; bases not matched to a gene: 9. The CDR3 sequence is 16 residues long. The DNA for the CDR3 is TGTGCCAGCAGTTTCGGGGTGGGCGGGAGCTCCTACGAGCAGTACTTC. Translating gives CASSFGVGGSSYEQYF.

J is TRBJ1-2 and V is TRBV6-5; D ambiguous. The CDR3 covers 14 residues. Germline loops: CDR1 MNHEY, CDR2 SVGAGI. The V end was cut by 0 bases, the J end by 7 bases, with 12 bases between. DNA for the CDR3: TGTGCCAGCAGTTACTCGACGCGCAACCCTGGCTACACCTTC. This encodes CASSYSTRNPGYTF.

The chain combines TRBV5-4 with TRBJ2-3, with 10 nucleotides matching TRBD2. The junction had 6 bases not matched to a gene; V was cut back by 0 bases and J by 2 bases. Germline V gives CDR1 SGHNT, CDR2 YYREEE (reference sequence). The CDR3 spans 17 residues. The CDR3 protein is CASSLVFSGRPTDTQYF. The CDR3 DNA follows: TGTGCCAGCAGCTTGGTTTTTAGCGGGAGGCCCACAGATACGCAGTATTTT. Drawing the rest from reference TRBV5-4 and TRBJ2-3, the complete variable domain is ETGVTQSPTHLIKTRGQQVTLRCSSQSGHNTVSWYQQALGQGPQFIFQYYREEENGRGNFPPRFSGLQFPNYSSELNVNALELDDSALYLCASSLVFSGRPTDTQYFGPGTRLTVL.

V and J are TRBV7-2 and TRBJ1-1, with D possibly matching TRBD1 (6 bases). Trimming removed 5 bases at V and 6 bases at J, with 13 bases between. From germline, CDR1 is SGHTA and CDR2 FQGNSA. CDR3 length: 13 residues. This chain's CDR3 is CASSLGGGPEAFF. The CDR3 bases are TGTGCCAGCAGCCTGGGGGGGGGCCCTGAAGCTTTCTTT.

This chain uses TRBV7-3 with TRBJ2-3, with 8 bases identical to TRBD1. Germline CDR1 and CDR2: SGHTA and FQGTGA. The CDR3 consists of 15 residues. With V trimmed by 3 bases and J by 4 bases, 6 bases remained unmatched. In DNA form, the CDR3 reads TGTGCCAGCAGCTTGGACAGGGTGGGCTCAGATACGCAGTATTTT. This codes for CASSLDRVGSDTQYF.

This sequence joins TRBV15 and TRBJ2-5, with D perhaps matching TRBD1 or TRBD2 (5 bases each). CDR1 is LNHNV and CDR2 is YYDKDF in the germline V gene (reference sequence). Trimming shortened V by 0 bases and J by 5 bases, and 28 bases separated the two germline ends. The CDR3 has 20 amino acids. The chain's CDR3 is CATSRDPRAGLVWKMETQYF. CDR3 nucleotides: TGTGCCACCAGCAGAGATCCGAGGGCAGGGTTAGTATGGAAAATGGAGACCCAGTACTTC.

J is TRBJ1-1 and V is TRBV30; the D gene is possibly TRBD1 (5 bases). CDR1 and CDR2 from the germline V gene are GTSNPN and SVGIG (reference sequence). The V end lost 1 base, the J end lost 8 bases, and 14 bases lay between the germline ends. This CDR3 spans 13 amino acids. The CDR3 here is CAWSGAVRGEAFF. The CDR3 nucleotides are TGTGCCTGGAGTGGGGCCGTGAGGGGCGAAGCTTTCTTT.

This chain uses TRBV27 with TRBJ1-2; tentatively, D is TRBD1 (5 bases). CDR1 is MNHEY and CDR2 is SMNVEV in the germline V gene (reference sequence). This CDR3 has 13 amino acids. Trimming left V 4 bases short and J 2 bases short, with 8 bases between. The CDR3 here is CASSSGPNYGYTF. Here the CDR3 DNA reads TGTGCCAGCAGTTCGGGACCGAACTATGGCTACACCTTC.